This is a list of T cell receptor beta chains from one sample in a study of cytomegalovirus exposure and HLA in healthy donors. Method: immunoSEQ multiplex PCR; TCRdb's copy keeps in-frame clones and lacks some. The data hold about 56,000 clones, with just over 90% observed a single time. What was sequenced was PBMCs. These receptors all stem from a young woman in good health and CMV-seropositive. The CDR3 runs from the conserved cysteine through the conserved F or W. A D gene is named only where the DNA matches it firmly. Some rows mark clone size as missing; the rest say once, few, many or name a class of expanded clone.

>TRBV11-2|-|TRBJ2-5|-
TGTGCCAGCAGCTTAGATCTCACAGGGATGGGAGAGACCCAGTACTTC
CASSLDLTGMGETQYF
>TRBV7-9|-|TRBJ1-1|TRBD1
TGTGCCAGCAGCTTAGCGACAGGGCGAACTGAAGCTTTCTTT
CASSLATGRTEAFF
>TRBV7-9|-|TRBJ2-5|-
TGTGCCAGCAGTTTCCCGGACAGCAACCAAGAGACCCAGTACTTC
CASSFPDSNQETQYF
>TRBV30|once|TRBJ2-7|TRBD1
TGTGCCTGGCTGGACAGGGCCACCTACGAGCAGTACTTC
CAWLDRATYEQYF
>TRBV28|-|TRBJ1-2|-
TGTGCCAGCAGTCACGGGGGGGGGCGTGCTCTAGCCTATGGCTACACCTTC
CASSHGGGRALAYGYTF
>TRBV9|-|TRBJ1-2|-
TGTGCCAGCAGCGTAGGCCTCGGGAACGTGGCCCCCATACGGTATGGCTACACCTTC
CASSVGLGNVAPIRYGYTF
>TRBV28|once|TRBJ1-1|-
TGTGCCAGCAGTTTGACAGGAACCCCTGGGGCTTTCTTT
CASSLTGTPGAFF
>TRBV7-3|-|TRBJ2-6|TRBD2
TGTGCCAGCAGCTTACAGGCGGGGGCTGGGGCCAACGTCCTGACTTTC
CASSLQAGAGANVLTF
>TRBV7-2|-|TRBJ2-5|-
TGTGCCAGCACCTTAAGGGGCTTACAAGAGACCCAGTACTTC
CASTLRGLQETQYF
>TRBV5-1|-|TRBJ2-2|TRBD1
TGCGCCAGCAGCAGGGGGACAGGTGAAGGTTCTACCGGGGAGCTGTTTTTT
CASSRGTGEGSTGELFF
>TRBV18|-|TRBJ2-1|-
TGTGCCAGCTCACCACCGAGCGGCAATGAGCAGTTCTTC
CASSPPSGNEQFF
>TRBV5-1|-|TRBJ2-7|TRBD1
TGCGCCAGCAGCTTCATGACAGGGGACGAGCAGTACTTC
CASSFMTGDEQYF
>TRBV2|once|TRBJ1-2|-
TGTGCCAGCAGACTGTCGGACAGCGGCTATACGAACTATGGCTACACCTTC
CASRLSDSGYTNYGYTF
>TRBV4-3|-|TRBJ2-3|TRBD2
TGCGCCAGCAGCCAAGTGGGGGGGGCAGATACGCAGTATTTT
CASSQVGGADTQYF
>TRBV29-1|once|TRBJ2-3|-
TGCAGCGTTGTCGGCGGGGTTAGCACAGATACGCAGTATTTT
CSVVGGVSTDTQYF
>TRBV7-4|once|TRBJ2-3|TRBD2
TGTGCCAGCAGCCGAGCGACTAGCGGGGTAAGCACAGATACGCAGTATTTT
CASSRATSGVSTDTQYF